This T cell receptor beta chain was identified in a study of cytomegalovirus exposure and HLA in healthy donors. The overall study: A data release that came early held approximately 85 million unique TCRs from HLA-typed donors. Findings and limits, study-wide: Cytomegalovirus association was listed for 150 or so TCR beta chains. Analysis performed later found more than 15,000 TCR beta sequences associated with HLA alleles at 0.05 false discovery rate.

As to this clone: Its antigen is unidentified.

Trimming took 4 bases from V and 4 from J, leaving 7 bases between them. Germline loops: CDR1 SQVTM, CDR2 ANQGSEA. This CDR3 has 11 residues. The PCR used 60 Vbeta and 13 Jbeta primers. The authors' processing: It was a later analysis that counted approximately 81 million unique TCR beta chains, of which 8.5 million to 12 million were shared. Profiling relied on immunoSEQ multiplex PCR, and the TCRdb table lists in-frame clones only, not all of them. The V and J calls and clone size come from that table; D and trimming were worked out from the DNA. The sample yields approximately 300,000 clones, approximately 84% seen once.

Specimen: PBMCs. The V call is TRBV29-1, the J call TRBJ1-1; D call uncertain. The clonotype was recovered from a woman in her thirties or forties in good health and CMV-seropositive. CDR3: CSVARGTEAFF. The CDR3, as DNA: TGCAGCGTTGCCCGCGGCACTGAAGCTTTCTTT.